This entry features one T cell receptor (beta chain) sequence. Its antigen is not known. Here immunoSEQ multiplex PCR was the method, and the copy in TCRdb shows in-frame clones only, minus some. The sample records over 50,000 clones, roughly 88% being singletons. The sample originates from a study of Tregs in tolerant kidney transplant recipients. Study results and limitations: Biological reproducibility was not directly addressed in this study. Donor-specific Treg expansion exceeded global Treg expansion in tolerant patients, suggesting antigen drive.

Thawed PBMCs were FACS-sorted into unstimulated CD4+CD25+CD127- regulatory T cells, CD4+CD25- non-regulatory cells, CD4 and CD8 cells. Before regulatory T cell sorting, thawed PBMCs rested overnight at 37°C in about 190 IU/ml IL-2. Germline loops: CDR1 SGHNT, CDR2 YYREEE (reference sequence). V was shortened by 2 bases and J by 2 bases, with 19 bases between the two germline ends. The CDR3 consists of 18 residues. The sample in question was Tregs from blood, obtained before the transplant. The V call is TRBV5-4, the J call TRBJ2-2; D remains ambiguous. The origin of this receptor is a human donor who received a combined kidney and bone marrow transplant. CDR3 coding DNA: TGTGCCAGCAGCTTCCAGACGGTCTACCACCTAAACACCGGGGAGCTGTTTTTT. This gives the protein CASSFQTVYHLNTGELFF.